This T cell receptor (beta chain) originates from a study of blood T cells in healthy people across ages. Study results and caveats: Whereas aged donors had fewer naive CD4+ cells, long-lived donors had more of them and higher diversity. The study could not conclusively compare naive and antigen-experienced cells, given its unsorted PBMCs.

To note about this clonotype: Its antigen is undetermined.

A sample-barcoded 5' primer and a J-beta primer mix were used in a second PCR of about 6 to 11 cycles. Unique molecular identifiers of 12 random nucleotides labeled each cDNA. One entry per CDR3 protein results from TCRdb running MiXCR on the 5' RACE reads. The sample records some 860,000 distinct CDR3 sequences, about 61% being singletons. CDR3 size: 13 residues. Germline V gene lookup returns CDR1 SGHVS and CDR2 FNYEAQ. The specimen was blood. The clonotype was recovered from a man in his forties in good health. J is TRBJ2-7 and V is TRBV7-6; D ambiguous. The J call is doubtful: the DNA matches TRBJ2-5 better. The CDR3 coding sequence is TGTGCCAGCAGCTACCAGGATCGGGAGACCCAGTACTTC. Amino acids: CASSYQDRETQYF.